The following is a TCR beta chain sequence with its context. Its antigen is unknown. This entry is derived from a study of OX40 agonist ivuxolimab in advanced cancers. In the study overall: An agonistic human IgG2 monoclonal antibody against OX40 (CD134) was given. Partial responses were achieved by three patients: one hepatocellular carcinoma, two cutaneous melanoma.

CDR3 length equals 14 residues. Trimming pared 4 bases from V and 3 bases from J, leaving 10 bases between. Germline CDR1 MNHEY, CDR2 SMNVEV (reference sequence). Study-level findings and limits: There was clonal expansion of CD4+ and CD8+ blood T cells by week 6 at 0.1 to 3.0 mg/kg.

The protocol was immunoSEQ multiplex PCR, while the TCRdb copy is restricted to in-frame clones and leaves out a portion. The repertoire holds tens of thousands of clones, with about 89% as singletons. The chain is built from TRBV27 and TRBJ1-5; TRBD1 might be the D (6 bases). This receptor was obtained from an adult with an advanced solid tumor such as melanoma, head and neck, liver or kidney cancer. Specimen: CD4+ or CD8+ T cells sorted from blood, collected in a trial of the OX40 agonist ivuxolimab. The CDR3 DNA reads as TGTGCCAGCAGTTATAGGGGGTACAATCAGCCCCAGCATTTT. It is translated as CASSYRGYNQPQHF.